This entry lists 31 T cell receptor beta chains sequenced from one sample in a study of cytomegalovirus exposure and HLA in healthy donors. The study ran its PCR with 60 Vbeta and 13 Jbeta primers. Using immunoSEQ multiplex PCR, the repertoire was profiled, and TCRdb retains in-frame clones only, with some absent. This sample carries about 110,000 clones, 70% of them seen once, and the ten largest clones take 8.7%. What was sequenced was PBMCs. The receptors come from a man aged 25 to 40 in good health and CMV-seropositive.

J is TRBJ2-1 and V is TRBV30; 7 nucleotides line up with TRBD2. V lost 2 bases to trimming and J lost 8 bases; unmatched junction nucleotides: 9. This CDR3 has 14 residues. Germline CDR1 reads GTSNPN; CDR2 reads SVGIG (reference sequence). DNA of the CDR3: TGTGCCTGGAGTTGGACGGGGGGTATTTATGAGCAGTTCTTC. This encodes CAWSWTGGIYEQFF.

The gene calls are TRBV7-6 and TRBJ2-3, with D perhaps TRBD2 (5 bases). The CDR3 length is 16 residues. Per the germline V gene, CDR1 is SGHVS and CDR2 is FNYEAQ. The V end was cut by 2 bases, the J end by 1 base, with 13 bases between. The CDR3 region is CASSLPAETGTDTQYF. In DNA form, the CDR3 reads TGTGCCAGCAGCTTACCAGCGGAGACCGGCACAGATACGCAGTATTTT.

This rearrangement joins TRBV4-1 to TRBJ2-2; D is ambiguous. The germline CDR1 and CDR2 sequences are MGHRA and YSYEKL. CDR3 length: 16 residues. Trimming took off 2 bases at V and 3 bases at J, with 13 bases between the two ends. CDR3 DNA: TGCGCCAGCAGCCAACAGGTCCAATTTTACACCGGGGAGCTGTTTTTT. It codes for CASSQQVQFYTGELFF.

This clone came up a few times. The genes are TRBV11-2 and TRBJ2-1; TRBD2 matches 10 bases. Germline-derived CDR1 and CDR2 are SGHAT and FQNNGV. Trimming at V came to 1 base and at J to 7 bases, leaving 7 bases not matched to a gene. The CDR3 is 16 amino acids. The CDR3 region is CASSLGAGGLTNEQFF. The CDR3 nucleotides read TGTGCCAGCAGCTTAGGAGCGGGAGGGTTGACGAATGAGCAGTTCTTC. Together with reference TRBV11-2 and TRBJ2-1, the CDR3 gives the full variable domain: EAGVAQSPRYKIIEKRQSVAFWCNPISGHATLYWYQQILGQGPKLLIQFQNNGVVDDSQLPKDRFSAERLKGVDSTLKIQPAKLEDSAVYLCASSLGAGGLTNEQFFGPGTRLTVL.

The chain is built from TRBV7-2 and TRBJ1-5, with TRBD1 identical over 8 bases. The germline CDR1 and CDR2 sequences are SGHTA and FQGNSA. V gave up 5 bases and J gave up 5 bases; unmatched junction bases: 2. This CDR3 region has 13 residues. CDR3 DNA sequence: TGTGCCAGCAGCATACAGGGGGATCAGCCCCAGCATTTT. Encoded protein: CASSIQGDQPQHF.

The chain couples TRBV19 to TRBJ1-3; D remains unclear. The CDR3 contains 13 residues. Germline lookup yields CDR1 LNHDA and CDR2 SQIVND (reference sequence). Deletions cut 5 bases from V and 3 bases from J, with 8 bases between. The CDR3 region is CASSPPHGNTIYF. CDR3 in DNA: TGTGCCAGTAGTCCCCCCCATGGAAACACCATATATTTT.

V and J are TRBV10-3 and TRBJ2-7, with TRBD2 matching 12 bases. Germline trimming cut 5 bases from V and 7 bases from J; bases unmatched to any gene: 15. The germline V gene encodes CDR1 ENHRY and CDR2 SYGVKD. The length of the CDR3 is 17 residues. The CDR3 sequence: CAISPGLAGSNRREQYF. DNA of the CDR3: TGTGCCATCAGTCCGGGACTAGCGGGTTCTAACCGGAGGGAGCAGTACTTC.

V gene TRBV7-2 combines with J gene TRBJ2-7; TRBD2 matches at 9 bases. Germline V gene data show CDR1 as SGHTA and CDR2 as FQGNSA. Unmatched junction bases numbered 10, after V lost 1 base and J lost 3 bases. The length of the CDR3 is 17 residues. This chain's CDR3 is CASSLDRLGTSIYEQYF. The CDR3 DNA reads TGTGCCAGCAGCTTAGACAGGTTGGGGACTAGCATCTACGAGCAGTACTTC.

The chain joins TRBV11-2 to TRBJ2-6, with 7 nucleotides matching TRBD1. The CDR3 is 17 amino acids. V was clipped by 7 bases and J by 0 bases; unmatched bases: 9. CDR1 is SGHAT, CDR2 FQNNGV, per germline. As DNA, the CDR3 is TGTGCCAGCATCCAGACGGGGACAGTCTCTGGGGCCAACGTCCTGACTTTC. Translating gives CASIQTGTVSGANVLTF.

The chain combines TRBV7-9 with TRBJ2-2; D is possibly TRBD2 (6 bases). CDR1 and CDR2 (germline): SEHNR, FQNEAQ (reference sequence). Trimming pared 2 bases from V and 3 bases from J, leaving 16 bases between. There are 17 residues in the CDR3. In DNA form, the CDR3 reads TGTGCCAGCAGCTTATTTTGGAGCGGGCAAGACACCGGGGAGCTGTTTTTT. Residues: CASSLFWSGQDTGELFF.

This chain links TRBV7-8 with TRBJ2-1; D remains ambiguous. Germline-derived CDR1 and CDR2 are SGHVS and FQNEAQ. V was trimmed by 5 bases and J by 7 bases, leaving 12 bases between them. The CDR3 runs 13 residues. The CDR3 DNA is TGTGCCAGCAGCCGTAGCTCTGGGAATGAGCAGTTCTTC. Amino acid sequence: CASSRSSGNEQFF.

V is TRBV19 and J is TRBJ1-4; 8 positions match TRBD1. Losses at the gene ends were 9 bases for V and 7 bases for J; bases not matched to a gene: 13. This CDR3 has 15 residues. The germline V gene has CDR1 LNHDA and CDR2 SQIVND (reference sequence). In DNA, the CDR3 is TGTGCCAGCGGACAGGGTTTCCCTCTAGGTGAAAAACTGTTTTTT. Amino acid sequence: CASGQGFPLGEKLFF.

The rearrangement uses TRBV29-1 and TRBJ1-2, with D possibly being TRBD1 (6 bases). The germline gives CDR1 SQVTM, CDR2 ANQGSEA. This CDR3 has 12 residues. Trimming took 3 bases from V and 2 from J, leaving 7 bases between them. For the CDR3, the DNA is TGCAGCGTTGATACAGGGAACTATGGCTACACCTTC. Translating gives CSVDTGNYGYTF.

The chain combines TRBV5-1 with TRBJ1-2; 10 nucleotides align to TRBD1. Germline lookup yields CDR1 SGHRS and CDR2 YFSETQ. V shed 0 bases, J shed 4 bases, and the junction held 0 bases outside the gene matches. This CDR3 contains 14 residues. The CDR3 here is CASSLGTGGYGYTF. DNA for the CDR3: TGCGCCAGCAGCTTGGGGACAGGGGGCTATGGCTACACCTTC. Full variable domain (outside the CDR3, taken from reference TRBV5-1 and TRBJ1-2): KAGVTQTPRYLIKTRGQQVTLSCSPISGHRSVSWYQQTPGQGLQFLFEYFSETQRNKGNFPGRFSGRQFSNSRSEMNVSTLELGDSALYLCASSLGTGGYGYTFGSGTRLTVV.

The V gene is TRBV4-3, the J gene TRBJ2-6; a possible D gene is TRBD2 (5 bases). CDR1 is LGHNA and CDR2 is YSLEER in the germline V gene. This CDR3 comprises 17 residues. V lost 0 bases to trimming and J lost 2 bases, with 11 bases between them. The CDR3 loop reads CASSQDPIGAGANVLTF. In nucleotides, the CDR3 is TGCGCCAGCAGCCAAGACCCTATCGGGGCTGGGGCCAACGTCCTGACTTTC.

The chain joins TRBV28 to TRBJ2-1; 11 bases agree with TRBD2. Germline V gene sequence: CDR1 MDHEN, CDR2 SYDVKM. V lost 8 bases, J lost 5 bases, and 2 bases stayed unmatched. The CDR3 runs to 13 residues. CDR3 sequence reads: CASWGLADNEQFF. In DNA, the CDR3 is TGTGCCAGCTGGGGACTAGCGGACAATGAGCAGTTCTTC.

The chain joins TRBV10-3 to TRBJ2-3, with 11 nucleotides matching TRBD2. Germline assignment: CDR1 ENHRY and CDR2 SYGVKD. V was pared by 0 bases and J by 3 bases, with 5 bases of the junction left unmatched. CDR3 length: 17 residues. The chain's CDR3 is CAISESTSGSATDTQYF. The CDR3 coding sequence is TGTGCCATCAGTGAGTCTACTAGCGGGAGCGCAACAGATACGCAGTATTTT.

In DNA form, the CDR3 reads TGTGCCAGCAGCCTAGGACAGGGGCTCCATTACGAGCAGTACTTC. This gives the protein CASSLGQGLHYEQYF. The chain joins TRBV5-6 to TRBJ2-5; TRBD1 matches 9 bases. The DNA end is a closer match to TRBJ2-7, so the J assignment may be wrong. The CDR3 contains 15 residues. The V gene's germline CDR1 is SGHDT and CDR2 YYEEEE.

The V and J genes are TRBV27 and TRBJ2-5; TRBD2 matches 7 bases. The CDR3 runs 14 residues. The V and J ends lost 2 bases and 4 bases, in that order; junction bases with no gene match: 4. CDR1 is MNHEY, CDR2 SMNVEV, per germline (reference sequence). CDR3 sequence reads: CASSLREGGETQYF. The CDR3 DNA sequence: TGTGCCAGCAGTTTAAGGGAGGGCGGAGAGACCCAGTACTTC.

The CDR3 nucleotides are TGTGCCAGCAGTTTAAGGGGTGGGGCGAAGGGTGAAAAACTGTTTTTT. Its translation is CASSLRGGAKGEKLFF. V is TRBV27 and J is TRBJ1-4; perhaps TRBD1 as D (5 bases). The ends were cut back, 2 bases at V and 7 bases at J, with 17 bases in the middle. This CDR3 region has 16 residues. The V gene's germline CDR1 is MNHEY and CDR2 SMNVEV (reference sequence).

The rearrangement uses TRBV29-1 and TRBJ1-1, with TRBD1 matching 7 bases. Germline trimming cut 7 bases from V and 5 bases from J; bases unmatched to any gene: 4. The CDR3 loop spans 11 amino acids. In germline, CDR1 is SQVTM, CDR2 ANQGSEA. The CDR3 DNA is TGCAGCGCTGCGGGACAGACTGAAGCTTTCTTT. Its protein is CSAAGQTEAFF.

V is TRBV9 and J is TRBJ2-7, with D possibly matching TRBD2 (7 bases). CDR3 size: 15 residues. Germline CDR1 reads SGDLS; CDR2 reads YYNGEE. Trimming pared 5 bases from V and 7 bases from J, leaving 22 bases between. CDR3: CASRSGGAVVWEQYV. CDR3 DNA: TGTGCCAGCAGGAGTGGGGGGGCCGTTGTCTGGGAGCAGTACGTC.

V usage is TRBV5-4 and J usage is TRBJ1-5; 8 positions agree with TRBD1. With 4 bases clipped from V and 5 bases from J, the junction kept 2 bases outside the gene matches. This CDR3 is 13 amino acids long. The germline CDR1 and CDR2 sequences are SGHNT and YYREEE (reference sequence). CDR3 amino acids: CASSPDRDQPQHF. For the CDR3, the DNA is TGTGCCAGCAGCCCGGACAGGGATCAGCCCCAGCATTTT.

This clone turned up a few times. The genes are TRBV7-3 and TRBJ2-3, with a tentative D call TRBD2 (6 bases). The V and J ends lost 5 bases and 6 bases respectively, with 15 bases between them. Germline CDR1 reads SGHTA; CDR2 reads FQGTGA. The CDR3 consists of 14 residues. CDR3 region: CASSPRRDSDTQYF. CDR3 DNA: TGTGCCAGCAGCCCCAGGCGGGACTCCGATACGCAGTATTTT.

The V and J genes are TRBV5-4 and TRBJ2-1; 9 bases match TRBD2. This CDR3 has 15 amino acids. V shed 5 bases, J shed 7 bases, and the junction held 10 bases outside the gene matches. Per the germline V gene, CDR1 is SGHNT and CDR2 is YYREEE (reference sequence). CDR3 loop: CASRLREGQGNEQFF. The CDR3, as DNA: TGTGCCAGCAGATTGCGGGAGGGCCAGGGGAATGAGCAGTTCTTC.

The chain recombines TRBV27 with TRBJ2-5; D not resolved. The DNA end is more similar to TRBJ2-7, so the J call may be wrong. CDR1 is MNHEY and CDR2 is SMNVEV in the germline V gene (reference sequence). This CDR3 contains 15 residues. CDR3 region: CASSSLLSVENEQYF. The DNA for the CDR3 is TGTGCCAGCAGTTCCCTCCTCTCGGTTGAGAACGAGCAGTACTTC.

The chain has TRBV29-1 and TRBJ2-1; 7 positions agree with TRBD2. The germline V gene has CDR1 SQVTM and CDR2 ANQGSEA. The V and J ends lost 7 bases and 2 bases, in that order; junction bases with no gene match: 17. There are 17 residues in the CDR3. The CDR3 loop reads CSAQPRVQRGPYNEQFF. In DNA, the CDR3 is TGCAGCGCACAACCCAGGGTGCAGCGGGGTCCCTACAATGAGCAGTTCTTC.

The rearrangement uses TRBV19 and TRBJ1-1, with 7 bases lining up with TRBD1. CDR3 length: 14 amino acids. J lost 4 bases, V lost 3 bases, and 5 bases had no gene match. Per the germline V gene, CDR1 is LNHDA and CDR2 is SQIVND (reference sequence). CDR3 bases: TGTGCCAGTAGTATGGAGACAGGGTTCACTGAAGCTTTCTTT. This translates into CASSMETGFTEAFF.

The table lists this clone with a few counts. The J gene is TRBJ2-7, the V gene TRBV7-3; D possibly corresponds to TRBD1 (6 bases). Deletions cut 5 bases from V and 4 bases from J, with 18 bases between. This CDR3 is built from 15 residues. Germline CDR1 is SGHTA and CDR2 is FQGTGA. CDR3 residues: CASSVGNTGPYEQYF. CDR3 sequence (DNA): TGTGCCAGCAGCGTAGGGAACACAGGGCCGTACGAGCAGTACTTC. Together with reference TRBV7-3 and TRBJ2-7, the CDR3 gives the full variable domain: GAGVSQTPSNKVTEKGKYVELRCDPISGHTALYWYRQSLGQGPEFLIYFQGTGAADDSGLPNDRFFAVRPEGSVSTLKIQRTERGDSAVYLCASSVGNTGPYEQYFGPGTRLTVT.

The chain couples TRBV25-1 to TRBJ2-3, with no clear D. This CDR3 is built from 15 residues. Between the trimmed V and J ends, which lost 5 bases and 6 bases, there was a span of 18 bases. Germline V lookup: CDR1 MGHDK, CDR2 SYGVNS. This CDR3 reads CASSRERDLRDTQYF. The CDR3 nucleotides are TGTGCCAGCAGTCGAGAAAGAGATCTCCGTGATACGCAGTATTTT. Full variable domain (rest looked up from reference TRBV25-1 and TRBJ2-3): EADIYQTPRYLVIGTGKKITLECSQTMGHDKMYWYQQDPGMELHLIHYSYGVNSTEKGDLSSESTVSRIRTEHFPLTLESARPSHTSQYLCASSRERDLRDTQYFGPGTRLTVL.

This chain uses TRBV5-1 with TRBJ2-1, with TRBD1 matching 7 bases. Germline assignment: CDR1 SGHRS and CDR2 YFSETQ. Germline trimming cut 0 bases from V and 10 bases from J; bases unmatched to any gene: 4. The CDR3 runs 13 residues. In DNA form, the CDR3 reads TGCGCCAGCAGCTTGGTAACAGGGGAGGAGCAGTTCTTC. Its translation: CASSLVTGEEQFF.